This entry describes one T cell receptor beta chain. Its antigen is still unknown. This sample is drawn from a study of cytomegalovirus exposure and HLA in healthy donors. Points from the study as a whole: There were a few CMV-associated chains whose specificity for CMV antigens was confirmed in vitro. Both high specificity and high sensitivity reportedly marked the classifier's diagnosis of cytomegalovirus status.

Using immunoSEQ multiplex PCR, the repertoire was profiled, and TCRdb retains in-frame clones only, with some absent. The table records about 70,000 clones, 90% to 95% of them present only once. This clonotype was sampled from a woman between 18 and 29 years old in good health and CMV-seropositive. Sequenced input: PBMCs.

DNA for the CDR3: TGCGCCAGCAGCCAAGATCGGCGCCGGGGGGCGAGGCACACTGAAGCTTTCTTT. It codes for CASSQDRRRGARHTEAFF. The V and J genes are TRBV4-1 and TRBJ1-1; D possibly corresponds to TRBD1 (6 bases). The germline V gene encodes CDR1 MGHRA and CDR2 YSYEKL. This CDR3 spans 18 amino acids. The V end was cut by 0 bases, the J end by 3 bases, with 20 bases between.